Listed below are T cell receptor beta chains from one sample, sequenced in a study of patients and donors after allogeneic stem cell transplantation. Via MiXCR, TCRdb re-called the RT-PCR reads, giving one row per CDR3 protein. The table has some 960,000 distinct CDR3 sequences, roughly 18% seen once. The sequenced material came from blood, either unsorted or a sorted T cell fraction (not recorded which). Every receptor here comes from a human donor who was either an allogeneic HSCT recipient or a stem cell or donor lymphocyte infusion donor (not recorded which). It is not recorded whose cells these are; they may come from a transplant donor. CDR3s include the opening cysteine and the closing phenylalanine or tryptophan. Fields, in order: V gene, J gene, D gene, clone size, CDR3 DNA, CDR3 protein. The D gene is left open where the match is weak. Clone size, where shown, is once, few, many, or a class for clones that have expanded.

TRBV7-6	TRBJ2-1	-	many	TGTGCCAGCAGCCCGATCTACAATGAGCAGTTCTTC	CASSPIYNEQFF
TRBV6-2/TRBV6-3	TRBJ1-1	-	many	TGTGCCAGCAGTTACTCACGGGACACTGAAGCTTTCTTT	CASSYSRDTEAFF
TRBV12-3/TRBV12-4	TRBJ2-3	-	-	TGTGCCAGCAGTTTCTGGCAGAGTAGCACAGATACGCAGTATTTT	CASSFWQSSTDTQYF
TRBV4-1	TRBJ1-2	-	few	TGCGCCAGCAGCCTGGGGAGGGGGGGCCTCAACTATGGCTACACCTTC	CASSLGRGGLNYGYTF
TRBV24-1	TRBJ1-4	-	-	TGTGCCACCAGGAGGGCAGGATCAACAAGTAATGAAAAACTGTTTTTT	CATRRAGSTSNEKLFF
TRBV27	TRBJ1-5	-	few	TGTGCCAGCAGTCGGACAGAAGGGTACCAGCCCCAGCATTTT	CASSRTEGYQPQHF
TRBV7-2	TRBJ2-7	-	-	TGTGCCAGCAGCCTCCCCCGAGCAGGGACCTTTTACGAGCAGTACTTC	CASSLPRAGTFYEQYF
TRBV25-1	TRBJ2-3	-	few	TGTGCCAGCAGTGAAAGGGCCAAATTTTCCCTCAACACAGATACGCAGTATTTT	CASSERAKFSLNTDTQYF
TRBV20-1	TRBJ1-1	-	few	TGCAGTGCTAGAGCCTCCGCCCCGGCGGGAGGGAGTACTGAAGCTTTCTTT	CSARASAPAGGSTEAFF
TRBV7-2	TRBJ2-7	-	few	TGTGCCAGCAGCCCGGGATACTCCTACGAGCAGTACTTC	CASSPGYSYEQYF
TRBV7-9	TRBJ2-1	-	few	TGTGCCAGCAGCCTCGGCAGGGGAGTGATCAATGAGCAGTTCTTC	CASSLGRGVINEQFF
TRBV29-1	TRBJ2-1	TRBD2	-	TGCAGCGTCCTGGAAGTATGGCTAGCGGGAAGTACGAGGAATGAGCAGTTCTTC	CSVLEVWLAGSTRNEQFF
TRBV20-1	TRBJ2-1	TRBD2	few	TGCAGTGCTAAAGGGGCTGGTCTAGCGGCCAAAAATGAGCAGTTCTTC	CSAKGAGLAAKNEQFF
TRBV2	TRBJ2-2	-	-	TGTGCCAGCAGGAGCTCGGGGGGCTCTGCCGGGGAGCTGTTTTTT	CASRSSGGSAGELFF
TRBV14	TRBJ2-5	TRBD1	few	TGTGCCAGCAGTGGTGGACAGGGGATAGAGACCCAGTACTTC	CASSGGQGIETQYF
TRBV29-1	TRBJ1-1	-	few	TGCAGCGTTGATCCAGGGAACACTGAAGCTTTCTTT	CSVDPGNTEAFF
TRBV6-5	TRBJ2-5	-	few	TGTGCCAGCAGTTACTTTCATCAGGGAGAGACCCAGTACTTC	CASSYFHQGETQYF
TRBV6-1	TRBJ2-6	-	few	TGTGCCAGCAGAACGGACAGAACGGGAATCTCTGGGGCCAACGTCCTGACTTTC	CASRTDRTGISGANVLTF
TRBV5-4	TRBJ2-1	-	-	TGTGCCAGCAGCTTGGAAGGGACGGAATCCTACAATGAGCAGTTCTTC	CASSLEGTESYNEQFF
TRBV5-5	TRBJ1-2	-	few	TGTGCCAGCAGGGAACAGCAAGGGGGTGGGTACACCTTC	CASREQQGGGYTF